These 8 T cell receptor beta chains were all obtained from the same sample, sequenced in a study of graft-versus-host responses after intestinal transplantation. Using immunoSEQ multiplex PCR, the repertoire was profiled, and TCRdb retains in-frame clones only, with some absent. Of some 41,000 clones detected, 91% appear once; the ten largest clones hold under 2.5%. Sequenced here: PBMCs, sampled about 330 days after intestinal transplant. The receptors were gathered from a human patient who received an intestinal transplant, so some T cells may come from the graft donor.

The genes are TRBV6-1 and TRBJ2-3; 7 bases are shared with TRBD1. V trimming: 4 bases; J trimming: 0 bases; junction bases outside the gene matches: 4. The CDR3 runs to 15 residues. Germline-derived CDR1 and CDR2 are MNHNS and SASEGT. CDR3 in DNA: TGTGCCAGCAGTGCCCGGACAGGTAGCACAGATACGCAGTATTTT. It encodes CASSARTGSTDTQYF.

This clone has a single count. The chain has TRBV30 and TRBJ1-2; D call uncertain. The CDR3 is 11 amino acids. Germline CDR1 is GTSNPN and CDR2 is SVGIG (reference sequence). Trimming stripped 0 bases from V and 7 bases from J, with 6 bases between. The CDR3 DNA reads as TGTGCCTGGAGTGTTATCTCTGGCTACACCTTC. This translates into CAWSVISGYTF. Supplemented by reference TRBV30 and TRBJ1-2, the full variable domain reads SQTIHQWPATLVQPVGSPLSLECTVEGTSNPNLYWYRQAAGRGLQLLFYSVGIGQISSEVPQNLSASRPQDRQFILSSKKLLLSDSGFYLCAWSVISGYTFGSGTRLTVV.

The chain uses TRBV5-6 and TRBJ2-7, with 10 nucleotides matching TRBD1. V dropped 4 bases and J dropped 4; count of bases not matched to a gene: 5. This CDR3 has 14 residues. Germline V gene lookup returns CDR1 SGHDT and CDR2 YYEEEE. CDR3 DNA: TGTGCCAGCAGCACCGGGACAGGGGTATACGAGCAGTACTTC. Translated, it gives CASSTGTGVYEQYF.

The chain carries TRBV5-6 and TRBJ1-6; tentatively, D is TRBD1 (5 bases). This CDR3 comprises 19 residues. Trimming cost V 0 bases and J 0 bases, with 16 bases left between them. Germline V gene sequence: CDR1 SGHDT, CDR2 YYEEEE. CDR3 coding DNA: TGTGCCAGCAGCTTGGGAGCAGGGAGAGATTACTCCTATAATTCACCCCTCCACTTT. Its translation is CASSLGAGRDYSYNSPLHF.

V gene TRBV28 combines with J gene TRBJ2-2; 12 positions agree with TRBD2. Germline-derived CDR1 and CDR2 are MDHEN and SYDVKM. CDR3 length: 14 amino acids. The V gene end was trimmed by 5 bases and the J gene end by 5 bases; junction bases not matched to a gene: 0. Here the CDR3 reads CASSGLAGTGELFF. The CDR3 nucleotides are TGTGCCAGCAGTGGACTAGCGGGAACCGGGGAGCTGTTTTTT.

Only one count was recorded for this clone. This chain joins TRBV29-1 and TRBJ2-1, with 12 nucleotides matching TRBD2. The V gene end was trimmed by 7 bases and the J gene end by 3 bases; junction bases not matched to a gene: 13. The CDR3 contains 17 residues. Per the germline V gene, CDR1 is SQVTM and CDR2 is ANQGSEA. The CDR3 sequence is CSASGRATVLLYNEQFF. CDR3 DNA: TGCAGCGCTAGCGGGAGGGCCACAGTTCTCCTCTACAATGAGCAGTTCTTC.

The chain uses TRBV6-5 and TRBJ1-5; the D is unclear. Germline CDR1 and CDR2: MNHEY and SVGAGI. The V end lost 5 bases, the J end lost 2 bases, and 10 bases lay between the germline ends. The length of the CDR3 is 14 residues. CDR3 nucleotides: TGTGCCAGCAGTGCGGACCCTGGCAATCAGCCCCAGCATTTT. Its translation is CASSADPGNQPQHF.

The rearrangement uses TRBV4-1 and TRBJ2-5; 10 bases are a match to TRBD1. The germline gives CDR1 MGHRA, CDR2 YSYEKL. V lost 1 base to trimming and J lost 4 bases; unmatched junction nucleotides: 6. The CDR3 has 16 amino acids. Written as DNA, the CDR3 is TGCGCCAGCAGCCAAGCAGGCAGGGACAGGGGAGAGACCCAGTACTTC. Protein product: CASSQAGRDRGETQYF.